The 21 T cell receptor beta chains below all came from one sample that was sequenced in a study of control samples from healthy donors and cancer patients. Sequenced by immunoSEQ multiplex PCR; TCRdb stores in-frame clones only, minus some. The table shows 90,000 or so clones, with around 86% occurring only once. Sequencing input: blood. Receptor source: a woman between 45 and 60 years old in good health.

The rearrangement links TRBV5-1 to TRBJ2-5; 13 bases are a match to TRBD2. The V gene end was trimmed by 0 bases and the J gene end by 1 base; junction bases not matched to a gene: 3. The CDR3 is 17 amino acids. Per germline, CDR1 SGHRS and CDR2 YFSETQ. The DNA of the CDR3 is TGCGCCAGCAGCTTGGCCGGACTAGCGGGGGTCCAAGAGACCCAGTACTTC. It is translated as CASSLAGLAGVQETQYF.

This chain joins TRBV6-6 and TRBJ2-1, with TRBD2 matching 12 bases. The ends lost 5 bases at V and 7 bases at J; junction bases unmatched: 15. In germline, CDR1 is MNHNY, CDR2 SVGAGI (reference sequence). The CDR3 length is 18 residues. The CDR3 spells CASSLLAGGPTAHNEQFF. Written as DNA, the CDR3 is TGTGCCAGCAGTCTCCTAGCGGGAGGGCCTACAGCCCATAATGAGCAGTTCTTC.

This clone showed up just once. The V and J genes are TRBV7-2 and TRBJ2-5; D is unclear. V was pared by 4 bases and J by 5 bases, with 8 bases between. In germline, CDR1 is SGHTA, CDR2 FQGNSA. The CDR3 covers 12 residues. DNA of the CDR3: TGTGCCAGCAGCTCCCGTGGGGAGACCCAGTACTTC. This gives the protein CASSSRGETQYF.

V is TRBV28 and J is TRBJ2-2; 7 nucleotides align to TRBD2. The CDR3 is 14 residues long. J was trimmed by 6 bases and V by 7 bases; bases with no gene match: 8. Germline CDR1 MDHEN, CDR2 SYDVKM. CDR3 sequence: CASIRGGPAGELFF. CDR3 bases: TGTGCCAGCATCCGGGGAGGGCCTGCCGGGGAGCTGTTTTTT.

The V gene is TRBV11-1, the J gene TRBJ2-7, with 12 bases that match TRBD1. Germline loops: CDR1 SGHAT, CDR2 FQDESV (reference sequence). The CDR3 contains 16 residues. V gave up 5 bases and J gave up 0 bases; unmatched junction bases: 5. The CDR3 nucleotides are TGTGCCAGCAGCCTGGGACAGGGGGCGAACTCCTACGAGCAGTACTTC. It encodes CASSLGQGANSYEQYF. Variable domain in full (rest from reference TRBV11-1 and TRBJ2-7): EAEVAQSPRYKITEKSQAVAFWCDPISGHATLYWYRQILGQGPELLVQFQDESVVDDSQLPKDRFSAERLKGVDSTLKIQPAELGDSAMYLCASSLGQGANSYEQYFGPGTRLTVT.

This chain links TRBV5-6 with TRBJ1-2; no firm D call. Trimming removed 7 bases at V and 3 bases at J, with 7 bases between. CDR1 is SGHDT, CDR2 YYEEEE, per germline. The CDR3 totals 11 residues. The CDR3 DNA reads as TGTGCCAGCGGACGCGACTATGGCTACACCTTC. As protein: CASGRDYGYTF.

The V gene is TRBV19, the J gene TRBJ2-2; D might be TRBD1 or TRBD2, each matching 7 bases. Deletions cut 11 bases from V and 2 bases from J, with 12 bases between. The germline V gene encodes CDR1 LNHDA and CDR2 SQIVND (reference sequence). The CDR3 runs 13 residues. The CDR3 DNA reads as TGTGCCGGGGGGGACAGCAACACCGGGGAGCTGTTTTTT. Translation gives CAGGDSNTGELFF.

The V and J genes are TRBV4-3 and TRBJ1-1; tentatively, D is TRBD1 (5 bases). This CDR3 comprises 18 residues. CDR1 is LGHNA, CDR2 YSLEER, per germline. V was trimmed by 2 bases and J by 1 base, leaving 20 bases between them. As DNA, the CDR3 is TGCGCCAGCAGCCAAAGTCCTTACGGGAACACAGGGAACACTGAAGCTTTCTTT. As protein: CASSQSPYGNTGNTEAFF.

This clone was picked up one time. The CDR3 bases are TGTGCCAGCAGCTTGGCGGGGACAGGGAGGACCGGGGAGCTGTTTTTT. It encodes CASSLAGTGRTGELFF. The V call is TRBV5-6, the J call TRBJ2-2; 9 nucleotides agree with TRBD1. Per the germline V gene, CDR1 is SGHDT and CDR2 is YYEEEE. V lost 0 bases to trimming and J lost 5 bases; unmatched junction nucleotides: 5. CDR3 length: 16 residues. The variable domain in full, with the rest retrieved from reference TRBV5-6 and TRBJ2-2, is DAGVTQSPTHLIKTRGQQVTLRCSPKSGHDTVSWYQQALGQGPQFIFQYYEEEERQRGNFPDRFSGHQFPNYSSELNVNALLLGDSALYLCASSLAGTGRTGELFFGEGSRLTVL.

In this sample, this clone turned up once. V is TRBV12-3 or TRBV12-4 and J is TRBJ2-4, with 7 bases that match TRBD2. CDR3 length: 12 amino acids. V lost 3 bases, J lost 8 bases, and 1 base stayed unmatched. The CDR3: CASSFGGDIQYF. CDR3 DNA sequence: TGTGCCAGCAGTTTTGGGGGGGACATTCAGTACTTC.

J is TRBJ2-7 and V is TRBV7-2; possible D gene TRBD2, 6 bases. The germline CDR1 and CDR2 sequences are SGHTA and FQGNSA. Trimming shortened V by 1 base and J by 3 bases, and 13 bases separated the two germline ends. The CDR3 is made up of 15 amino acids. As DNA, the CDR3 is TGTGCCAGCAGCTTAGGAGGGAGGTCTCTCTACGAGCAGTACTTC. Its protein product is CASSLGGRSLYEQYF. The full variable domain, in which reference TRBV7-2 and TRBJ2-7 provide the parts outside the CDR3, is GAGVSQSPSNKVTEKGKDVELRCDPISGHTALYWYRQSLGQGLEFLIYFQGNSAPDKSGLPSDRFSAERTGGSVSTLTIQRTQQEDSAVYLCASSLGGRSLYEQYFGPGTRLTVT.

This clone appeared a few times. The V and J genes are TRBV5-4 and TRBJ2-3; D tentatively fits TRBD1 or TRBD2 (5 bases each). Germline CDR1 and CDR2: SGHNT and YYREEE (reference sequence). Trimming removed 5 bases at V and 1 base at J, with 17 bases between. This CDR3 comprises 16 residues. The CDR3 DNA follows: TGTGCCAGCAGTTACGACTGGGGGTTGGGCACAGATACGCAGTATTTT. Protein: CASSYDWGLGTDTQYF.

The V call is TRBV7-2, the J call TRBJ1-1; TRBD1 matches at 9 bases. V was pared by 5 bases and J by 8 bases, with 12 bases of the junction left unmatched. Germline CDR1 is SGHTA and CDR2 is FQGNSA. This CDR3 is 15 amino acids long. CDR3 sequence reads: CASSLTGGQGREAFF. DNA of the CDR3: TGTGCCAGCAGCCTTACAGGGGGCCAGGGTAGGGAAGCTTTCTTT.

The V call is TRBV3-1 (or the pseudogene TRBV3-2), the J call TRBJ1-5; 11 bases are shared with TRBD1. The CDR3 runs 16 residues. CDR1 LGHDT and CDR2 YNNKEL come from the germline V gene (reference sequence). The V and J ends lost 4 bases and 6 bases, in that order; junction bases with no gene match: 8. This CDR3 is CASSPPGQGVSQPQHF. DNA of the CDR3: TGTGCCAGCAGCCCGCCGGGACAGGGGGTAAGTCAGCCCCAGCATTTT.

The rearrangement joins TRBV13 to TRBJ1-1; the D is unclear. Germline loops: CDR1 PRHDT, CDR2 FYEKMQ (reference sequence). CDR3 length equals 13 residues. Trimming left V 0 bases short and J 11 bases short, with 13 bases between. The CDR3 DNA is TGTGCCAGCAGCTTAGGCCCCCTCAAGTACGCTTTCTTT. As protein: CASSLGPLKYAFF.

J is TRBJ2-5 and V is TRBV18, with a tentative D call TRBD2 (6 bases). Germline V gives CDR1 KGHSH, CDR2 LQKENI. The CDR3 loop spans 15 amino acids. V was clipped by 0 bases and J by 4 bases, with 12 bases between them. The CDR3 nucleotides read TGTGCCAGCTCACCACCGGGCGGGACTCCAGAGACCCAGTACTTC. Translated, it gives CASSPPGGTPETQYF.

This clone was detected only once. The J gene is TRBJ2-2, the V gene TRBV6-5; D possibly corresponds to TRBD1 (7 bases). Germline lookup yields CDR1 MNHEY and CDR2 SVGAGI. V gave up 6 bases and J gave up 7 bases, with 15 bases separating them. The CDR3 sequence is 14 residues long. The CDR3 DNA sequence: TGTGCCAGCAGGAGACCTCAGGGGGGCGGGGAGCTGTTTTTT. Protein: CASRRPQGGGELFF.

The chain is built from TRBV5-4 and TRBJ2-5, with 10 bases lining up with TRBD2. Germline lookup yields CDR1 SGHNT and CDR2 YYREEE (reference sequence). Trimming at V came to 4 bases and at J to 5 bases, leaving 8 bases not matched to a gene. CDR3 length: 15 residues. For the CDR3, the DNA is TGTGCCAGCAGCACCCAGCGGGGGGGCCGGGAGACCCAGTACTTC. Translating it yields CASSTQRGGRETQYF.

This chain joins TRBV6-5 and TRBJ2-2; the D is unclear. Trimming stripped 4 bases from V and 4 bases from J, with 7 bases between. The CDR3 length is 13 residues. From germline, CDR1 is MNHEY and CDR2 SVGAGI. CDR3 DNA sequence: TGTGCCAGCAGTTCATATGGCACCGGGGAGCTGTTTTTT. Residues: CASSSYGTGELFF.

V is TRBV2 and J is TRBJ1-1; 7 nucleotides line up with TRBD1. The V gene's germline CDR1 is SNHLY and CDR2 FYNNEI. The CDR3 totals 14 residues. V was pared by 5 bases and J by 0 bases, with 3 bases of the junction left unmatched. In nucleotides, the CDR3 is TGTGCCAGCAGTTCGGGACAGCTGAACACTGAAGCTTTCTTT. It translates to CASSSGQLNTEAFF.

The chain combines TRBV2 with TRBJ1-1; 7 nucleotides line up with TRBD1. V was clipped by 6 bases and J by 6 bases; unmatched bases: 10. The CDR3 has 14 amino acids. CDR1 and CDR2 (germline): SNHLY, FYNNEI. The CDR3 here is CASRGIRTGAEAFF. Here the CDR3 DNA reads TGTGCCAGCAGAGGAATAAGGACAGGAGCTGAAGCTTTCTTT. Full variable domain (remainder filled in from reference TRBV2 and TRBJ1-1): EPEVTQTPSHQVTQMGQEVILRCVPISNHLYFYWYRQILGQKVEFLVSFYNNEISEKSEIFDDQFSVERPDGSNFTLKIRSTKLEDSAMYFCASRGIRTGAEAFFGQGTRLTVV.